The clone carrying this T cell receptor (beta chain) has only a few counts. What it recognizes is unknown. The table came from immunoSEQ multiplex PCR; TCRdb's copy has only in-frame clones and leaves some out. Counted here are 200,000 to 250,000 clones, 75% to 90% occurring once; the ten biggest clones make up 5.5% to 6.5%. The data derive from a study of cytomegalovirus exposure and HLA in healthy donors. Overall study results and limits: According to a later analysis, TCR clusters from the first cohort tended to co-occur in the 120 or so validation repertoires. According to the study, around 180 TCR beta chains were cytomegalovirus-associated.

The V end lost 3 bases, the J end lost 4 bases, and 19 bases lay between the germline ends. Germline V lookup: CDR1 SGHRS, CDR2 YFSETQ. The length of the CDR3 is 16 residues. The TCR was taken from a woman between 18 and 30 years old in good health and CMV-seronegative. The sample comprised PBMCs. V gene TRBV5-1 combines with J gene TRBJ1-2; D might be TRBD1 (6 bases). CDR3 coding DNA: TGCGCCAGCAGCTCTCAACAGGGCTGGGGCGGCTATGGCTACACCTTC. Protein: CASSSQQGWGGYGYTF. The full variable domain, its missing parts supplied by reference TRBV5-1 and TRBJ1-2, is KAGVTQTPRYLIKTRGQQVTLSCSPISGHRSVSWYQQTPGQGLQFLFEYFSETQRNKGNFPGRFSGRQFSNSRSEMNVSTLELGDSALYLCASSSQQGWGGYGYTFGSGTRLTVV.